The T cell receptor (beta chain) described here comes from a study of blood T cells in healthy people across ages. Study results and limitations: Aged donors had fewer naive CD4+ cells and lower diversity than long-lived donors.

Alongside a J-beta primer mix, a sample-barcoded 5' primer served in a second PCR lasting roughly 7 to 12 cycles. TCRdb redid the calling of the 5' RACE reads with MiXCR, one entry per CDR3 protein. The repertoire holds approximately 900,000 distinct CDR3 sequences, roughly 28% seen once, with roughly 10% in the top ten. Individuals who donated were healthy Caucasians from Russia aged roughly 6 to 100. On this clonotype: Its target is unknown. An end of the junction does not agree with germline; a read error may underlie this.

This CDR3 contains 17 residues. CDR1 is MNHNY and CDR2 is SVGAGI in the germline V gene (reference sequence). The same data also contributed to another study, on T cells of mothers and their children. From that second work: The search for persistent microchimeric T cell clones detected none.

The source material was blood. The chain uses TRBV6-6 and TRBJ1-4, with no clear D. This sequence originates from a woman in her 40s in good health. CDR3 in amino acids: CASSYIPRSADNEKRFF. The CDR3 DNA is TGTGCCAGTAGTTACATCCCCCGGTCAGCCGATAATGAAAAACGGTTTTTT.